The 14 T cell receptor beta chains in this list originate from one sample, sequenced in a study of technical replicates of blood from a few donors. Measured with immunoSEQ multiplex PCR; TCRdb has only the in-frame clones, and not every one. The sample contains over 50,000 clones, around 93% of which appear only once. Material: PBMCs. All receptors come from a human donor in good health. Some clones in this sample may be carry-over from other donors' samples.

The rearrangement uses TRBV5-4 and TRBJ1-2, with 8 bases matching TRBD1. The CDR3 has 15 amino acids. Germline V CDR1 and CDR2: SGHNT, YYREEE (reference sequence). The V segment lost 2 bases and the J segment 5 bases; nucleotides outside the gene matches: 8. The CDR3 loop is CASSLLGQDRYGYTF. For the CDR3, the DNA is TGTGCCAGCAGCTTACTGGGACAGGACAGATATGGCTACACCTTC.

J is TRBJ2-1 and V is TRBV7-2, with unresolved D. Germline values: CDR1 SGHTA, CDR2 FQGNSA. V lost 0 bases to trimming and J lost 0 bases, with 9 bases between them. The CDR3 covers 16 residues. This chain's CDR3 is CASSLAQRSSYNEQFF. The CDR3 bases are TGTGCCAGCAGCTTAGCCCAGCGTAGCTCCTACAATGAGCAGTTCTTC.

CDR3 bases: TGTGCCATCAGTGAGTCGGAGGGCGGAGGGAACACTGAAGCTTTCTTT. Translated, it gives CAISESEGGGNTEAFF. The chain couples TRBV10-3 to TRBJ1-1; no clear D gene. Germline V gene lookup returns CDR1 ENHRY and CDR2 SYGVKD. The CDR3 runs to 16 residues. V shed 0 bases and J shed 1 base, with 12 bases lying between them.

The J gene is TRBJ2-3, the V gene TRBV10-3; 10 bases map to TRBD2. CDR1 is ENHRY and CDR2 is SYGVKD in the germline V gene. The CDR3 contains 15 residues. The ends lost 4 bases at V and 2 bases at J; junction bases unmatched: 3. CDR3 nucleotide sequence: TGTGCCATCAGTGTAGGACTAGCGGACACAGATACGCAGTATTTT. This codes for CAISVGLADTDTQYF.

The chain uses TRBV7-2 and TRBJ1-1, with D maybe TRBD1 (5 bases). The length of the CDR3 is 13 residues. The germline gives CDR1 SGHTA, CDR2 FQGNSA. Trimming stripped 5 bases from V and 0 bases from J, with 7 bases between. For the CDR3, the DNA is TGTGCCAGCAGCCTGACAGTGAACACTGAAGCTTTCTTT. This translates into CASSLTVNTEAFF.

The chain couples TRBV9 to TRBJ1-4; 11 bases are a match to TRBD1. CDR1 and CDR2 from the germline V gene are SGDLS and YYNGEE. V lost 0 bases to trimming and J lost 8 bases; unmatched junction nucleotides: 0. The CDR3 consists of 14 residues. Here the CDR3 reads CASSVGTGGEKLFF. The CDR3 nucleotides are TGTGCCAGCAGCGTAGGGACAGGGGGCGAAAAACTGTTTTTT.

This chain uses TRBV7-2 with TRBJ2-2; D not certain. Trimming removed 1 base at V and 7 bases at J, with 7 bases between. CDR3 size: 13 residues. Germline CDR1 SGHTA, CDR2 FQGNSA. The CDR3 spells CASSLGQFGELFF. Written as DNA, the CDR3 is TGTGCCAGCAGCTTAGGGCAATTCGGGGAGCTGTTTTTT.

The chain combines TRBV7-2 with TRBJ1-2, with D possibly being TRBD1 (6 bases). Germline CDR1 reads SGHTA; CDR2 reads FQGNSA. V was pared by 4 bases and J by 4 bases, with 13 bases between. This CDR3 is 14 amino acids long. CDR3 sequence: CASSYPGQPYGYTF. CDR3 nucleotides: TGTGCCAGCAGCTACCCGGGACAACCCTATGGCTACACCTTC.

J is TRBJ2-7 and V is TRBV7-2, with TRBD1 matching 7 bases. From germline, CDR1 is SGHTA and CDR2 FQGNSA. The CDR3 consists of 13 residues. V shed 9 bases and J 2 bases; nucleotides not matched to a gene: 7. The CDR3 nucleotides are TGTGCCAGTGGGACAGCAACAACCTACGAGCAGTACTTC. The encoded protein is CASGTATTYEQYF.

This clone was detected once. The chain combines TRBV9 with TRBJ2-5; possibly TRBD1 for D (6 bases). Germline V gene lookup returns CDR1 SGDLS and CDR2 YYNGEE. Trimming took off 3 bases at V and 4 bases at J, with 16 bases between the two ends. The CDR3 consists of 15 residues. CDR3 in amino acids: CASSARQAIAETQYF. In nucleotides, the CDR3 is TGTGCCAGCAGCGCCCGACAGGCCATAGCAGAGACCCAGTACTTC.

V gene TRBV19 combines with J gene TRBJ1-1; no reliable D call. Germline values: CDR1 LNHDA, CDR2 SQIVND (reference sequence). This CDR3 contains 14 residues. V dropped 8 bases and J dropped 0 bases, with 13 bases sitting between them. CDR3 amino acids: CASQQEGVNTEAFF. DNA of the CDR3: TGTGCCAGTCAACAAGAGGGAGTGAACACTGAAGCTTTCTTT.

The chain carries TRBV7-9 and TRBJ2-3, with D perhaps TRBD2 (5 bases). The CDR3 length is 14 residues. Trimming stripped 2 bases from V and 2 bases from J, with 8 bases between. CDR1 and CDR2 from the germline V gene are SEHNR and FQNEAQ (reference sequence). CDR3: CASSLIRDTDTQYF. DNA for the CDR3: TGTGCCAGCAGCTTAATACGGGACACAGATACGCAGTATTTT.

The V call is TRBV5-6, the J call TRBJ1-1; D is unresolved. Trimming left V 4 bases short and J 3 bases short, with 10 bases between. The CDR3 totals 13 residues. Germline assignment: CDR1 SGHDT and CDR2 YYEEEE. CDR3 loop: CASSPVQDTEAFF. The CDR3 DNA is TGTGCCAGCAGCCCGGTCCAGGACACTGAAGCTTTCTTT.

This clone was counted once. V usage is TRBV4-3 and J usage is TRBJ1-6, with a possible D match to TRBD1 (5 bases). This CDR3 comprises 15 residues. V shed 5 bases and J shed 4 bases, with 12 bases lying between them. In germline, CDR1 is LGHNA, CDR2 YSLEER. The CDR3 reads CASSGDRLYNSPLHF. The CDR3 DNA sequence: TGCGCCAGCAGCGGTGACAGATTGTATAATTCACCCCTCCACTTT.